The clone carrying this T cell receptor beta chain was observed a handful of times. What it binds is unknown. This sample is part of a study of blood T cells in healthy people across ages. V was trimmed by 1 base and J by 3 bases, leaving 10 bases between them. The CDR3 totals 14 residues. Then a second PCR, running about 6 to 11 cycles, was carried out with a sample-barcoded 5' primer and a J-beta primer mix. Researchers report that each sample yielded at least 2.5 million CDR3-containing paired-end reads. MiXCR, run by TCRdb on the 5' RACE reads, gives a single entry per CDR3 protein. The profile shows over 1.5 million distinct CDR3 sequences, around half of them singletons. Study-wide results and caveats: Versus aged donors, long-lived donors had higher diversity and more naive CD4+ cells.

The clonotype comes from a woman aged 40 to 50 in good health. Sequencing was done on a sample of blood. The rearrangement links TRBV12-3 or TRBV12-4 to TRBJ2-7, with D perhaps matching TRBD2 (5 bases). The DNA for the CDR3 is TGTGCCAGCAGTTTAGGGACTCGGAGCTACGAGCAGTACTTC. As protein: CASSLGTRSYEQYF.